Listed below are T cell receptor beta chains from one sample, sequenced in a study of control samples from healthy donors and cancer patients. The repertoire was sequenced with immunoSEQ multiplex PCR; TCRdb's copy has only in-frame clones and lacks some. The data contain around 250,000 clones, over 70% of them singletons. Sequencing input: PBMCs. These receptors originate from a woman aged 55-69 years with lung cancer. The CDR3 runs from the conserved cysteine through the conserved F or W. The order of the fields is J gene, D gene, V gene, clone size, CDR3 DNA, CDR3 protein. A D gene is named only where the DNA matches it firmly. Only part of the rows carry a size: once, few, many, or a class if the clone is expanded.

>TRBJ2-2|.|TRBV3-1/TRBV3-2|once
TGTGCCAGCAGCCGTCTTAGCCCGGGACAAAGGACCGGGGAGCTGTTTTTT
CASSRLSPGQRTGELFF
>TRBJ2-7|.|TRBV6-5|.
TGTGCCAGCAGTTATCGAGGGGGCTCCTACGAGCAGTACTTC
CASSYRGGSYEQYF
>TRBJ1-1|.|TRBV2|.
TGTGCCAGCAGTGAGTCCGGGATTGAAGCTTTCTTT
CASSESGIEAFF
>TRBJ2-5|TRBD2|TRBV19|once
TGTGCCAGTAGTCCAGGCCGGACTAGCGGGGGCCAAGAGACCCAGTACTTC
CASSPGRTSGGQETQYF
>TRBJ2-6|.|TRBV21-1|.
TGTGCCAGCAGGGGGGGGCGCGGATCCTCTGGGGCCAACGTCCTGACTTTC
CASRGGRGSSGANVLTF
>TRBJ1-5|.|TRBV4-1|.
TGCGCCAGCAGCACCTACAGATCTGGCAATCAGCCCCAGCATTTT
CASSTYRSGNQPQHF
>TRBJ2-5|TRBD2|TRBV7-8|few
TGTGCCAGCCAAGGTTGGGCTAGCGGGAGGGCCGCTCAAGAGACCCAGTACTTC
CASQGWASGRAAQETQYF
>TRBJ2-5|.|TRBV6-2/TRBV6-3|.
TGTGCCAGCAGCCCCTCGCGGGGGCAGGCAGAGACCCAGTACTTC
CASSPSRGQAETQYF
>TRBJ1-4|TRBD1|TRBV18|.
TGTGCCAGCTCACCCCGGGGACAGGGTGTAAATGAAAAACTGTTTTTT
CASSPRGQGVNEKLFF
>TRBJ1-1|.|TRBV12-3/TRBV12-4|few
TGTGCCAGCAGTTTGACTCTGGGGGCTTTCTTT
CASSLTLGAFF
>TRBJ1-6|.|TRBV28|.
TGTGCCACCGTCTTTTCGGGGAGCCTGGGAGATTCACCCCTCCACTTT
CATVFSGSLGDSPLHF
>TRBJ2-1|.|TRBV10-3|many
TGTGCCATCAAAAGGCCTGATGGGGCAGATGAGCAGTTCTTC
CAIKRPDGADEQFF
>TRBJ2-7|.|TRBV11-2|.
TGTGCCAGCAGCTTGGTGGGGGGGCGCTACGAGCAGTACTTC
CASSLVGGRYEQYF
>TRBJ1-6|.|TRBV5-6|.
TGTGCCAGCAGCTCCTGGGGGTCCCATAATTCACCCCTCCACTTT
CASSSWGSHNSPLHF
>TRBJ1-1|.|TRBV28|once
TGTGCCAGCCTGACATACATGAACACTGAAGCTTTCTTT
CASLTYMNTEAFF
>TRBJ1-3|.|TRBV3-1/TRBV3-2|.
TGTGCCAGCAGCCAGAGGGACTCTGGAAACACCATATATTTT
CASSQRDSGNTIYF
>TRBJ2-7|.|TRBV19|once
TGTGCCAGTAGTATAGGGGATTTCGACGAGCAGTACTTC
CASSIGDFDEQYF
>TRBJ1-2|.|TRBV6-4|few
TGTGCCAGCAGTGACCCGAGGTGGCCGGCGGTAGGCTACACCTTC
CASSDPRWPAVGYTF
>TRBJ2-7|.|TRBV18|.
TGTGCCAGCTCACTCCGCGGACAGAGCTCCTACGAGCAGTACTTC
CASSLRGQSSYEQYF
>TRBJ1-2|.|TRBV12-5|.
TGTGCTAGTGGTTTGCAAAGGGGAATTGGCTATGGCTACACCTTC
CASGLQRGIGYGYTF
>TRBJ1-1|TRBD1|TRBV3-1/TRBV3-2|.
TGTGCCAGCAGCCCCCCGGGACAGGATGAAGCTTTCTTT
CASSPPGQDEAFF
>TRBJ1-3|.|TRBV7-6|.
TGTGCCAGCAGCTCCCCTTGGGGGAGAGGGGTGTACTCTGGAAACACCATATATTTT
CASSSPWGRGVYSGNTIYF
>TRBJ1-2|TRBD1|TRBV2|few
TGTGCCAGCAGTGACACAGGGGGGTATGGCTACACCTTC
CASSDTGGYGYTF
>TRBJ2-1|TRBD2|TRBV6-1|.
TGTGCCAGCAGTGAAGGCGGGGGGGCTTACAATGAGCAGTTCTTC
CASSEGGGAYNEQFF
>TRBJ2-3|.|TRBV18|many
TGTGCCAGCTCACCAGTAGATACGCAGTATTTT
CASSPVDTQYF
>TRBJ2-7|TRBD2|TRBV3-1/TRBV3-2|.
TGTGCCAGCAGCCCGGGACTAGCGGGAGTCGGCGAGCAGTACTTC
CASSPGLAGVGEQYF
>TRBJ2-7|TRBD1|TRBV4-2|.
TGTGCCAGCAGCCAAGGGGACAGGGTGGCCGAGCAGTACTTC
CASSQGDRVAEQYF
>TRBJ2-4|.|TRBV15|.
TGTGCCACCAGCAAAAAGGTAGCCAAAAACATTCAGTACTTC
CATSKKVAKNIQYF
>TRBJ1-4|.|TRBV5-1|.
TGCGCCAGCAGCCCGGGACCGGCCGGGAATGAAAAACTGTTTTTT
CASSPGPAGNEKLFF
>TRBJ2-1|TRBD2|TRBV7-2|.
TGTGCCAGCAGCCCTAGCGGGGGGGCGGGCAATGAGCAGTTCTTC
CASSPSGGAGNEQFF
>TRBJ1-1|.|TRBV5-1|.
TGCGCCAGCAGCAAAGGGACCTCGGCTTTCTTT
CASSKGTSAFF